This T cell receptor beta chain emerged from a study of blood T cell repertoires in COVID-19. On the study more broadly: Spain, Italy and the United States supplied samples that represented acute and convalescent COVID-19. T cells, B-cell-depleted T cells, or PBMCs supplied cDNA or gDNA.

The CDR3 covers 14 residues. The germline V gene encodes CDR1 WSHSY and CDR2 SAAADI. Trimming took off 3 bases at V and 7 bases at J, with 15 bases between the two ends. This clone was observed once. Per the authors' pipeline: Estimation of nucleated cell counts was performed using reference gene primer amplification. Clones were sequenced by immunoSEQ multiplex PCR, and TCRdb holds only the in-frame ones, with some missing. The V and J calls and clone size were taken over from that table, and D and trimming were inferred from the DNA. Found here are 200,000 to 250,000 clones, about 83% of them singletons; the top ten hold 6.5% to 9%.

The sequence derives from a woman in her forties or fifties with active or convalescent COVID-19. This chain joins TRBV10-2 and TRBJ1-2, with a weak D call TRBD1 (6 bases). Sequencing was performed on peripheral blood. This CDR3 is CASSDKGGASGYTF. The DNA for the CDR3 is TGCGCCAGCAGTGATAAGGGGGGGGCGAGTGGCTACACCTTC.